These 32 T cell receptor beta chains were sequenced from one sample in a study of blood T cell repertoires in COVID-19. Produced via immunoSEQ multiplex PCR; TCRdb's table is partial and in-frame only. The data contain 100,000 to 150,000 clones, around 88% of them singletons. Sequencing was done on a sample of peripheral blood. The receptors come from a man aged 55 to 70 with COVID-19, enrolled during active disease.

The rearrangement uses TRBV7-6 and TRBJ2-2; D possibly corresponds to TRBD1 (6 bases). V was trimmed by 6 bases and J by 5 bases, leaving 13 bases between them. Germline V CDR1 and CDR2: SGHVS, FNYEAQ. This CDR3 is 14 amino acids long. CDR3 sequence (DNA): TGTGCCAGCAGACACAAGGGGGAAACCGGGGAGCTGTTTTTT. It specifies CASRHKGETGELFF.

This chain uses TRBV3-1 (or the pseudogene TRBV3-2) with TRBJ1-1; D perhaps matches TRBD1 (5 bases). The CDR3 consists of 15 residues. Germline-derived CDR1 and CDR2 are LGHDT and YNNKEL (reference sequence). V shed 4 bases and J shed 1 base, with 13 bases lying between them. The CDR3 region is CASSPRGLSNTEAFF. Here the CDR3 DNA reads TGTGCCAGCAGCCCCCGGGGACTCTCGAACACTGAAGCTTTCTTT.

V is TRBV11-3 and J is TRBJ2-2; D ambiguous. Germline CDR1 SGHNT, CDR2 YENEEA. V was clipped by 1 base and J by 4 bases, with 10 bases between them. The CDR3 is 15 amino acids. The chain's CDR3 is CASSLGGYATGELFF. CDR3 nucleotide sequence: TGTGCCAGCAGCTTAGGCGGATACGCCACCGGGGAGCTGTTTTTT.

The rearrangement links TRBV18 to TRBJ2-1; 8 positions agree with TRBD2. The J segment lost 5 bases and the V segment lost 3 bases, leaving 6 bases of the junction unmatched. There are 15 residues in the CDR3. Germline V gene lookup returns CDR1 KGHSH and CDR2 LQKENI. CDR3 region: CASSPSGGANNEQFF. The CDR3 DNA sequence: TGTGCCAGCTCACCGTCGGGGGGGGCGAACAATGAGCAGTTCTTC.

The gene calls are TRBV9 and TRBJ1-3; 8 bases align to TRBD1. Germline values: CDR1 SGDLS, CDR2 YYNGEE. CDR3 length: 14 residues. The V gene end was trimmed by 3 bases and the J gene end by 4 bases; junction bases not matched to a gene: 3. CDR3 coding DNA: TGTGCCAGCAGCGCCGGACAGGGCGGAAACACCATATATTTT. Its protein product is CASSAGQGGNTIYF.

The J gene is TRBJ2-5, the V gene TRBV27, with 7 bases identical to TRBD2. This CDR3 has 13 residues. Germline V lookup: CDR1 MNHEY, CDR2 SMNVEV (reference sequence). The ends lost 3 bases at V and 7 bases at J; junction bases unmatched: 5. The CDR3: CASSFTGGGTQYF. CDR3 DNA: TGTGCCAGCAGTTTCACTGGGGGGGGGACCCAGTACTTC.

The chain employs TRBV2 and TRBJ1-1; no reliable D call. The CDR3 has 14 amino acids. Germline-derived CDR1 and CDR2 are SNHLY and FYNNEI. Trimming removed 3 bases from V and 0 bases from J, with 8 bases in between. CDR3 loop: CASSDKRMNTEAFF. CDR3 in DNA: TGTGCCAGCAGTGACAAGCGAATGAACACTGAAGCTTTCTTT.

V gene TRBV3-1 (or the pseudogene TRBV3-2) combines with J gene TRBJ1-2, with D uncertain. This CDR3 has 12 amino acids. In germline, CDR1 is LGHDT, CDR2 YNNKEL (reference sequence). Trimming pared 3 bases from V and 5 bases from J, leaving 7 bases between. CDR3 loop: CASSQSPYGYTF. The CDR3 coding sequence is TGTGCCAGCAGCCAGAGTCCTTATGGCTACACCTTC.

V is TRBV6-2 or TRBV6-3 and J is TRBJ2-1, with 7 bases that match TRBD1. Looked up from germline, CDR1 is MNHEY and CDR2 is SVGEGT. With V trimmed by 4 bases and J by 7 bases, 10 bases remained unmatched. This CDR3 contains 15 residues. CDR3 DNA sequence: TGTGCCAGCAGTTCTTACAGGGGAAGTCGGAATGAGCAGTTCTTC. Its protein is CASSSYRGSRNEQFF.

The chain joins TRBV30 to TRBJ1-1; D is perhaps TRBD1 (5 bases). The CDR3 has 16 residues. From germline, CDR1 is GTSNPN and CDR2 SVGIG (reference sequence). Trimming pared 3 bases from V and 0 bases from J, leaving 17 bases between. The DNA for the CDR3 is TGTGCCTGGAGGGGCTTCCAGGGAAACTTGAACACTGAAGCTTTCTTT. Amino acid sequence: CAWRGFQGNLNTEAFF. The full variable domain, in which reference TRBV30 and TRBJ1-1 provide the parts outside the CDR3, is SQTIHQWPATLVQPVGSPLSLECTVEGTSNPNLYWYRQAAGRGLQLLFYSVGIGQISSEVPQNLSASRPQDRQFILSSKKLLLSDSGFYLCAWRGFQGNLNTEAFFGQGTRLTVV.

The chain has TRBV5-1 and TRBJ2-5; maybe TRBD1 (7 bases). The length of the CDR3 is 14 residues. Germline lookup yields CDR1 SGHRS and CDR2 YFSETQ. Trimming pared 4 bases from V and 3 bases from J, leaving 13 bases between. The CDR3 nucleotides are TGCGCCAGCAGCATAGGGGGGACAGAAGAGACCCAGTACTTC. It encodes CASSIGGTEETQYF.

CDR3 in DNA: TGTGCCAGCTCACCGAATCAGAATAGCAATCAGCCCCAGCATTTT. Translating it yields CASSPNQNSNQPQHF. V gene TRBV18 combines with J gene TRBJ1-5; D gene uncertain. This CDR3 comprises 15 residues. In germline, CDR1 is KGHSH, CDR2 LQKENI. V lost 3 bases to trimming and J lost 0 bases, with 9 bases between them.

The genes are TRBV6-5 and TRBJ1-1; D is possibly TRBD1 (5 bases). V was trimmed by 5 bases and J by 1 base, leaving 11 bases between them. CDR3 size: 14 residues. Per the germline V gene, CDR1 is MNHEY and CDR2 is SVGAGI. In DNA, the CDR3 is TGTGCCAGCAGTCAACGACAGAAGAACACTGAAGCTTTCTTT. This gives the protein CASSQRQKNTEAFF.

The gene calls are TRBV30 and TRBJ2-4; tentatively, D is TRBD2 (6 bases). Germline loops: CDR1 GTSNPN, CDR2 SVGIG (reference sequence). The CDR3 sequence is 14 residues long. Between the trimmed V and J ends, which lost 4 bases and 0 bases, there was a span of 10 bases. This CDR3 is CAWTPGGAKNIQYF. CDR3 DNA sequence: TGTGCCTGGACTCCCGGGGGAGCCAAAAACATTCAGTACTTC.

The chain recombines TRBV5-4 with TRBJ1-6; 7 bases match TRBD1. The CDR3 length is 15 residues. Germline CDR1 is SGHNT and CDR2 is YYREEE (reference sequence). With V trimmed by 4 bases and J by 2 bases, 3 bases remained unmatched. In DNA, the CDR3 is TGTGCCAGCAGCCTTGGGACAGCCTATAATTCACCCCTCCACTTT. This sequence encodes CASSLGTAYNSPLHF.

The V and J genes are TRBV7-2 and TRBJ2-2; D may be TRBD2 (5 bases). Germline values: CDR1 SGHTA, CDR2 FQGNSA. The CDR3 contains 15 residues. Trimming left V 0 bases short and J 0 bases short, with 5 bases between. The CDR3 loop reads CASSLAGANTGELFF. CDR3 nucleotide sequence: TGTGCCAGCAGCTTAGCCGGGGCGAACACCGGGGAGCTGTTTTTT.

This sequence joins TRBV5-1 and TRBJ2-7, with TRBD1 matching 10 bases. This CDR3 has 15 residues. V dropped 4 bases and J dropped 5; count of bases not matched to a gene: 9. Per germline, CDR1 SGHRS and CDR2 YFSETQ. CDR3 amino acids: CASSPGRQGADEQYF. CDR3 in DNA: TGCGCCAGCAGCCCTGGCAGACAGGGGGCGGACGAGCAGTACTTC.

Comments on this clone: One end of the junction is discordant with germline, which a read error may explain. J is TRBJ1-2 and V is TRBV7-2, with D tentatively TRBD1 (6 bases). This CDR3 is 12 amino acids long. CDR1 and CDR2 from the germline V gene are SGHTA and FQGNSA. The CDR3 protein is CASSERTARRFF. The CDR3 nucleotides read TGTGCCAGCAGCGAAAGGACAGCTCGTCGCTTCTTC.

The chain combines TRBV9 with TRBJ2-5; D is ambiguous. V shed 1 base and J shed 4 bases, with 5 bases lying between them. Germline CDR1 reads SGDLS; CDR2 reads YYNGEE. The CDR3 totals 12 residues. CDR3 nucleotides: TGTGCCAGCAGCGTAATCGGAGAGACCCAGTACTTC. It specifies CASSVIGETQYF.

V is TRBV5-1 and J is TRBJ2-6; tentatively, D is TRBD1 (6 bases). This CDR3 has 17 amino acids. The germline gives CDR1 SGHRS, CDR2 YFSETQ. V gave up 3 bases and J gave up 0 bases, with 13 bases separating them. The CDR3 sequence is CASSSGTTRSGANVLTF. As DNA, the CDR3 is TGCGCCAGCAGCTCCGGGACAACACGCTCTGGGGCCAACGTCCTGACTTTC.

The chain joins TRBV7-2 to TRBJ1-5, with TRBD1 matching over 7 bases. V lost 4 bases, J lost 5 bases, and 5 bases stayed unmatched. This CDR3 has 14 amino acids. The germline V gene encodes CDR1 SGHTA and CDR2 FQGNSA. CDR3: CASSSGQVHQPQHF. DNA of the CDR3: TGTGCCAGCAGCTCTGGACAGGTACATCAGCCCCAGCATTTT.

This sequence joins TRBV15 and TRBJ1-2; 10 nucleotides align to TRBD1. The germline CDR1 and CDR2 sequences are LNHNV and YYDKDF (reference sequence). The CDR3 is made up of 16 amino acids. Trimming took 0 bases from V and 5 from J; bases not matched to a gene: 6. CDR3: CATSRETDRGQYGYTF. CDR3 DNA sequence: TGTGCCACCAGCAGAGAGACAGACAGGGGGCAATATGGCTACACCTTC. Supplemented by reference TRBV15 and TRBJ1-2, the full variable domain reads DAMVIQNPRYQVTQFGKPVTLSCSQTLNHNVMYWYQQKSSQAPKLLFHYYDKDFNNEADTPDNFQSRRPNTSFCFLDIRSPGLGDTAMYLCATSRETDRGQYGYTFGSGTRLTVV.

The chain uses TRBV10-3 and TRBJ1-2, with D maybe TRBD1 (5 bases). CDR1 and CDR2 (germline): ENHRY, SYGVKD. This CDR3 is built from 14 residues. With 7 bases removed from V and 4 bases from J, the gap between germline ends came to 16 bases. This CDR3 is CAINPGRQIYGYTF. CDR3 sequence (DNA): TGTGCCATCAACCCGGGTCGACAGATCTATGGCTACACCTTC.

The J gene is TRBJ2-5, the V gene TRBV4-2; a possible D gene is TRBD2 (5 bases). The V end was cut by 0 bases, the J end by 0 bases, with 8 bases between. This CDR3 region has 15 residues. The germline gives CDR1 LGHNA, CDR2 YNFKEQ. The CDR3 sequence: CASSQEGRDQETQYF. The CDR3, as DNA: TGTGCCAGCAGCCAAGAGGGGAGAGACCAAGAGACCCAGTACTTC.

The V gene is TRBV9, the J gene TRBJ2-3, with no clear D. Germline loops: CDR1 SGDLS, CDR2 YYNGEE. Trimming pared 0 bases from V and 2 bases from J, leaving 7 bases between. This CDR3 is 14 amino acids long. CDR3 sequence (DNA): TGTGCCAGCAGCGTAGGTGTAGTCACAGATACGCAGTATTTT. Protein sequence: CASSVGVVTDTQYF.

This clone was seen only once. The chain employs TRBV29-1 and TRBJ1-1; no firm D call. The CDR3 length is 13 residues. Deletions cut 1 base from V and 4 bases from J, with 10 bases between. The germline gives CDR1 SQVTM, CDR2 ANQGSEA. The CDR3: CSVEVTGGTEAFF. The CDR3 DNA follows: TGCAGCGTTGAAGTTACGGGAGGCACTGAAGCTTTCTTT.

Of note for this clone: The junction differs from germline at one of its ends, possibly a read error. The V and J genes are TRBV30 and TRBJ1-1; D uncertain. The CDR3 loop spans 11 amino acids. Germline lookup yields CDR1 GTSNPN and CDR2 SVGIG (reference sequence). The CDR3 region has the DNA TGTGCCTGGAGTGTACTTAAGATGGTGGTCTTT. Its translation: CAWSVLKMVVF.

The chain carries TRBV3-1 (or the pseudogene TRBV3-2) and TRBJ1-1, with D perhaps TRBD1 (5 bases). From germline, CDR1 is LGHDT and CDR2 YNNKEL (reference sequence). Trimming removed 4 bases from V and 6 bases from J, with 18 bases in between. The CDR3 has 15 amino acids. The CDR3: CASSRTGFPGAEAFF. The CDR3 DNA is TGTGCCAGCAGCCGCACCGGGTTCCCGGGGGCTGAAGCTTTCTTT.

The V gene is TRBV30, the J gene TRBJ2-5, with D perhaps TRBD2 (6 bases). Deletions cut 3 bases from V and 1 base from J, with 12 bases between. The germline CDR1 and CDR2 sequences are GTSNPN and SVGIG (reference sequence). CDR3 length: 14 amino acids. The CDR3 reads CAWRTSSAQETQYF. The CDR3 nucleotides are TGTGCCTGGAGAACGTCTAGCGCCCAAGAGACCCAGTACTTC. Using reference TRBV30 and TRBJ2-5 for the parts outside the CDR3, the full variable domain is SQTIHQWPATLVQPVGSPLSLECTVEGTSNPNLYWYRQAAGRGLQLLFYSVGIGQISSEVPQNLSASRPQDRQFILSSKKLLLSDSGFYLCAWRTSSAQETQYFGPGTRLLVL.

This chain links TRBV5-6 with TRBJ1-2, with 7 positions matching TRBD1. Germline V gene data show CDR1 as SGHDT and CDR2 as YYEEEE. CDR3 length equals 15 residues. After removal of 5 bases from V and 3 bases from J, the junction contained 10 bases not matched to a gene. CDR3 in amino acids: CASRWDRANDYGYTF. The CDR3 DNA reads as TGTGCCAGCAGATGGGACAGAGCAAACGACTATGGCTACACCTTC.

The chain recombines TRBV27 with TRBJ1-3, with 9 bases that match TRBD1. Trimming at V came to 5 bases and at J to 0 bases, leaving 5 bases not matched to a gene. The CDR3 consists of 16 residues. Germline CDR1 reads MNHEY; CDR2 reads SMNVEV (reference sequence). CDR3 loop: CASSETGGPSGNTIYF. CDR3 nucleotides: TGTGCCAGCAGTGAAACAGGGGGCCCCTCTGGAAACACCATATATTTT.

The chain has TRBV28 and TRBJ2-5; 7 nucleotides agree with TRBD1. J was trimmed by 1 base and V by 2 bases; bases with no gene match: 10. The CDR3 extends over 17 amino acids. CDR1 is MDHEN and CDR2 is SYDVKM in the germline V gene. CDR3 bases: TGTGCCAGCAGTTTACAGGGGGAGCCCTATTTCCAAGAGACCCAGTACTTC. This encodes CASSLQGEPYFQETQYF. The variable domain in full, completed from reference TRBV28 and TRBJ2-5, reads DVKVTQSSRYLVKRTGEKVFLECVQDMDHENMFWYRQDPGLGLRLIYFSYDVKMKEKGDIPEGYSVSREKKERFSLILESASTNQTSMYLCASSLQGEPYFQETQYFGPGTRLLVL.